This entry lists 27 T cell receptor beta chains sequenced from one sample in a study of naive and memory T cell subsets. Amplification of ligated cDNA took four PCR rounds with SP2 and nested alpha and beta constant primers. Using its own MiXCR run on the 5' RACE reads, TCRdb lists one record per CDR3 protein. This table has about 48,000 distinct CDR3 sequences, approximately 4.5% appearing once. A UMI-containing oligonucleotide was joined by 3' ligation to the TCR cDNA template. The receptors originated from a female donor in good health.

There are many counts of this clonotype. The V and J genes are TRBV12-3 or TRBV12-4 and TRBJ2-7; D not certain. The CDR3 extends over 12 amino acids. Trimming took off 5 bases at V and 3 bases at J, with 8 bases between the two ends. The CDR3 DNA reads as TGTGCCAGCAGTCCGTTAGGCTACGAGCAGTACTTC. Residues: CASSPLGYEQYF.

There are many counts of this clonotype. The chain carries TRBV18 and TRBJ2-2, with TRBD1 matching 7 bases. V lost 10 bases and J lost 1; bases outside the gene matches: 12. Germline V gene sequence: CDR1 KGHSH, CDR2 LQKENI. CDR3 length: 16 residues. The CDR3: CATPTPGTENTGELFF. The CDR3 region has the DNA TGTGCCACCCCTACCCCCGGGACAGAGAACACCGGGGAGCTGTTTTTT.

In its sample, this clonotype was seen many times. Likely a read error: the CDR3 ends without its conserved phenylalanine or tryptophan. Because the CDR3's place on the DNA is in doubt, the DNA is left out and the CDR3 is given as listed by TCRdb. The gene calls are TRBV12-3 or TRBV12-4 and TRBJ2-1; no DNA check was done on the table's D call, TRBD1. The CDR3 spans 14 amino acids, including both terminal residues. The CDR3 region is CASSLATPGQVNQV.

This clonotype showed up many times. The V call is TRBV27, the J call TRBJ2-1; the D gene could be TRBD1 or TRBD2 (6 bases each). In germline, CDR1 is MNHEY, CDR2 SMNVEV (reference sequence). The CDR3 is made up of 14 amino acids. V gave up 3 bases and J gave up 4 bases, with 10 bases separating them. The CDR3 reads CASSFGGRYNEQFF. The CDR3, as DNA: TGTGCCAGCAGTTTTGGGGGGCGGTACAATGAGCAGTTCTTC.

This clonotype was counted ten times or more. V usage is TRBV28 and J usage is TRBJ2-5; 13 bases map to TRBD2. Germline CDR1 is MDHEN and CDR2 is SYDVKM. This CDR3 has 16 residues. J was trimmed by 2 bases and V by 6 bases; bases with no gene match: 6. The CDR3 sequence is CASRGGLAGPQETQYF. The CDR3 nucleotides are TGTGCCAGCAGGGGGGGACTAGCGGGACCACAAGAGACCCAGTACTTC.

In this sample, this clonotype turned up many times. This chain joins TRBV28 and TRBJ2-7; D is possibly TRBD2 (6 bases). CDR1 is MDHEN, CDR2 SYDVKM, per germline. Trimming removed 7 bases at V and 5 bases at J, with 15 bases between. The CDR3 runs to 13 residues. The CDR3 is CASNSGGRHEQYF. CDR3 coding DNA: TGTGCCAGCAATAGCGGAGGCCGTCACGAGCAGTACTTC.

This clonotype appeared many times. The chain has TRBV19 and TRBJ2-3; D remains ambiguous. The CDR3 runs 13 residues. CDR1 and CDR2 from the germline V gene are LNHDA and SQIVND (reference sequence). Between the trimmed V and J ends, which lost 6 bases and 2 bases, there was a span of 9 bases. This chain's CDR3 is CASRQVPTDTQYF. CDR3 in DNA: TGTGCCAGTAGACAAGTTCCCACAGATACGCAGTATTTT.

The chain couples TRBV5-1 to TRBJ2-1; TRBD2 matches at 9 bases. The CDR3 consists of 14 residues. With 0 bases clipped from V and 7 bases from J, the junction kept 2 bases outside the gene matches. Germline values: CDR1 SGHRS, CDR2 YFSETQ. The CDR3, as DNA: TGCGCCAGCAGCTTGGTGGCGGGAGGGAATGAGCAGTTCTTC. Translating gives CASSLVAGGNEQFF.

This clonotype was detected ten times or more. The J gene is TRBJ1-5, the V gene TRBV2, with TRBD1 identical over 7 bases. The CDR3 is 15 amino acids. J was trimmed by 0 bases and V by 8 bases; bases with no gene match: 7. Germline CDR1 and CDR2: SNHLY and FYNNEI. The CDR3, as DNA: TGTGCCAGCTCGGCGACAGGGCATAGCAATCAGCCCCAGCATTTT. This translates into CASSATGHSNQPQHF. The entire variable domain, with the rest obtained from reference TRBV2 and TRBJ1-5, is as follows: EPEVTQTPSHQVTQMGQEVILRCVPISNHLYFYWYRQILGQKVEFLVSFYNNEISEKSEIFDDQFSVERPDGSNFTLKIRSTKLEDSAMYFCASSATGHSNQPQHFGDGTRLSIL.

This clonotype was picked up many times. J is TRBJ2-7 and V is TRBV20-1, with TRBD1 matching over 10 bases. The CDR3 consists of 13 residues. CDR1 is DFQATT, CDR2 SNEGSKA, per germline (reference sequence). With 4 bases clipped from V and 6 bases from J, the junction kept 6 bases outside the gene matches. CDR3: CSAIRQGAGEQYF. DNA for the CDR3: TGCAGTGCTATACGACAGGGGGCGGGCGAGCAGTACTTC.

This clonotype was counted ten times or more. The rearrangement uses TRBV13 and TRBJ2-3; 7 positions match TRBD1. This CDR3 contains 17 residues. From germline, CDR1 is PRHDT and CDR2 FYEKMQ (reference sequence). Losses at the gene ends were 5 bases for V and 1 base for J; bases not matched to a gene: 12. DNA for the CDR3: TGTGCCAGCAGCAGGTCCAGGGGGAGTTGGGGCACAGATACGCAGTATTTT. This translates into CASSRSRGSWGTDTQYF.

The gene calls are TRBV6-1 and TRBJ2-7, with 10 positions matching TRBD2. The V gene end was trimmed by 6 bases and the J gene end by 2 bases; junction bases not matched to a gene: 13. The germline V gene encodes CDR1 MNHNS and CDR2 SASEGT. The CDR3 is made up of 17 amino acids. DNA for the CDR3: TGTGCCAGCAGAGACAGGCCCGCTACTAGCGGGACCTACGAGCAGTACTTC. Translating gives CASRDRPATSGTYEQYF.

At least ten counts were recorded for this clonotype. CDR3 in amino acids: CASSLDILGGNEQFF. The CDR3 DNA reads TGTGCCAGCAGCTTAGATATCCTAGGGGGGAATGAGCAGTTCTTC. The chain links TRBV11-2 to TRBJ2-1; D assignment may be TRBD1 or TRBD2 (6 bases each). CDR3 length: 15 amino acids. Looked up from germline, CDR1 is SGHAT and CDR2 is FQNNGV. The V gene lost 0 bases and the J gene lost 7 bases, with 13 bases spanning the gap.

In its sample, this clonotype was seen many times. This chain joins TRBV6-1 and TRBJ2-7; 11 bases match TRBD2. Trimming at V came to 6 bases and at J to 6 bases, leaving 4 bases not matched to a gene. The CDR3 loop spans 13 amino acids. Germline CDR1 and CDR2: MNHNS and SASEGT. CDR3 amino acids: CASRLAGVSEQYF. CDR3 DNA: TGTGCCAGCAGACTAGCGGGAGTCAGCGAGCAGTACTTC.

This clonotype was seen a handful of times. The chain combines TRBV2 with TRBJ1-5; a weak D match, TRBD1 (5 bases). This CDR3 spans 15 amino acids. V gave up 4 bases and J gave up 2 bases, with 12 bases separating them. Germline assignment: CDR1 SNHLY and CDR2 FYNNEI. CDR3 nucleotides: TGTGCCAGCAGTGCCCCTGGGGGGGGCAATCAGCCCCAGCATTTT. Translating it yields CASSAPGGGNQPQHF.

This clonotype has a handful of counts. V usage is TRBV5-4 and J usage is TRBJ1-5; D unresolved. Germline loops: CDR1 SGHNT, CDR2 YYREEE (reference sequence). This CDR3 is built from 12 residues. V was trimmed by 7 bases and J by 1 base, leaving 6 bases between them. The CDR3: CASFPSNQPQHF. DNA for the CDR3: TGTGCCAGCTTTCCCAGCAATCAGCCCCAGCATTTT.

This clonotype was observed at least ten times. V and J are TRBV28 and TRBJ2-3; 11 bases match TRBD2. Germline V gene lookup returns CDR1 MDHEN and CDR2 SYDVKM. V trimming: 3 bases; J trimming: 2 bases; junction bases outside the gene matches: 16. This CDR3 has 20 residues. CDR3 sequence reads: CASSFDLAGGDNVNTDTQYF. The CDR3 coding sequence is TGTGCCAGCAGTTTCGACCTAGCGGGGGGCGACAATGTTAACACAGATACGCAGTATTTT.

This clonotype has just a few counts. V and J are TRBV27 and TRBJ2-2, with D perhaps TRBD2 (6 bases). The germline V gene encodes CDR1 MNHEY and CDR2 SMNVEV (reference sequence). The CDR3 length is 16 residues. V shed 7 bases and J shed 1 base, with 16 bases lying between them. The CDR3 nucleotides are TGTGCCAGCAAGCCGGGACTTGGATGGAACACCGGGGAGCTGTTTTTT. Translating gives CASKPGLGWNTGELFF.

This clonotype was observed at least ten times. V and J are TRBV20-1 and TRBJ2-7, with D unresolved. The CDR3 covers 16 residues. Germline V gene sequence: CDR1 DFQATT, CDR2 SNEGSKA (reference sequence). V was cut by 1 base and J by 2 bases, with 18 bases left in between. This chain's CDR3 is CSARVGVGGGTYEQYF. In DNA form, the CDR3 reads TGCAGTGCTAGAGTCGGTGTAGGCGGCGGTACCTACGAGCAGTACTTC.

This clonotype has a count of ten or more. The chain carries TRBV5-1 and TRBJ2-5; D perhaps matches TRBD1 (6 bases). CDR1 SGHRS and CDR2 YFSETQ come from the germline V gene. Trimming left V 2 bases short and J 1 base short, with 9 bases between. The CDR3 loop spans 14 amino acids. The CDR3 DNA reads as TGCGCCAGCAGCTTAAGGGGGACCCAAGAGACCCAGTACTTC. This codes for CASSLRGTQETQYF. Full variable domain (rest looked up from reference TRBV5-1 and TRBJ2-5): KAGVTQTPRYLIKTRGQQVTLSCSPISGHRSVSWYQQTPGQGLQFLFEYFSETQRNKGNFPGRFSGRQFSNSRSEMNVSTLELGDSALYLCASSLRGTQETQYFGPGTRLLVL.

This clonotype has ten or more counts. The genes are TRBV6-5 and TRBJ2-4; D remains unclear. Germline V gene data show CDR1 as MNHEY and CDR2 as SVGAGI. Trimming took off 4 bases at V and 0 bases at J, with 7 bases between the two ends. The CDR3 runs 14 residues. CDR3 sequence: CASSSTGAKNIQYF. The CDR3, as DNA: TGTGCCAGCAGTTCCACGGGAGCCAAAAACATTCAGTACTTC.

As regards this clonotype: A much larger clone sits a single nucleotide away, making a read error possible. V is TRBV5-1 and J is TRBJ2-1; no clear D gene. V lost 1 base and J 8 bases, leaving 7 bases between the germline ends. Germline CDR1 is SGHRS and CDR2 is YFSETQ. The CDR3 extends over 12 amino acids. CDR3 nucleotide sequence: TGCGCCAGCAGCTTGTGGATATATGAGCAGTTCTTC. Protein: CASSLWIYEQFF.

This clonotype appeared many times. In DNA, the CDR3 is TGTGCCAGCAGCGAGCCGTGGACAGTTCAAGAGACCCAGTACTTC. The encoded protein is CASSEPWTVQETQYF. The genes are TRBV21-1 and TRBJ2-5; the listed D gene, TRBD1, was not tested against the DNA. TRBV21-1 is an annotated pseudogene. CDR3 size: 15 residues.

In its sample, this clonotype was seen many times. CDR3 bases: TGCAGTGCTAGAGAACTAGCGGGGGTTAGGCAGTTCTTC. It encodes CSARELAGVRQFF. The chain carries TRBV20-1 and TRBJ2-1; 11 bases are shared with TRBD2. Germline V gene lookup returns CDR1 DFQATT and CDR2 SNEGSKA (reference sequence). The CDR3 runs to 13 residues. V shed 0 bases, J shed 12 bases, and the junction held 4 bases outside the gene matches.

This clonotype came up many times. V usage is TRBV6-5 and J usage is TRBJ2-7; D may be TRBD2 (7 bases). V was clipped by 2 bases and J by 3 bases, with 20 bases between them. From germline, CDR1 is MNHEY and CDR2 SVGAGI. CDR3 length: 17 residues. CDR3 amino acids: CASSYRVGASGNYEQYF. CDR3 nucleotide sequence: TGTGCCAGCAGTTACCGAGTGGGGGCTAGCGGAAACTACGAGCAGTACTTC.

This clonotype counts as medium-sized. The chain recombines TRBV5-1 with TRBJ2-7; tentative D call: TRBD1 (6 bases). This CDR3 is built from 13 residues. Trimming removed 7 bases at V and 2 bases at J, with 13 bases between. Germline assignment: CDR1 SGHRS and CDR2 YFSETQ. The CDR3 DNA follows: TGCGCCAGCTCCTGGGACAAGACCTACGAGCAGTACTTC. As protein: CASSWDKTYEQYF.

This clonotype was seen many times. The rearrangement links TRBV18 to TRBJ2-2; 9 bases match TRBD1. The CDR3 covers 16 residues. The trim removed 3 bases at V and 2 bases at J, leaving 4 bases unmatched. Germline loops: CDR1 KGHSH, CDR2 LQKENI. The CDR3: CASSPLGQGNTGELFF. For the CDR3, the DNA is TGTGCCAGCTCACCGTTGGGACAGGGCAACACCGGGGAGCTGTTTTTT.